These 26 T cell receptor beta chains came from one sample sequenced in a study of patients and donors after allogeneic stem cell transplantation. One entry per CDR3 protein, called by TCRdb with MiXCR from the RT-PCR reads. The data show 200,000 to 250,000 distinct CDR3 sequences, around an eighth seen once. The specimen sequenced was blood, either unsorted or a sorted T cell fraction (not recorded which). These receptors all come from a human donor who was either an allogeneic HSCT recipient or a stem cell or donor lymphocyte infusion donor (not recorded which). It is not recorded whose cells these are; they may come from a transplant donor.

The chain combines TRBV3-1 with TRBJ1-2; no firm D call. This CDR3 is 13 amino acids long. Trimming removed 0 bases at V and 8 bases at J, with 10 bases between. Germline lookup yields CDR1 LGHDT and CDR2 YNNKEL (reference sequence). The CDR3 DNA sequence: TGTGCCAGCAGCCAAGATGAGGCGCTCGGCTACACCTTC. Protein product: CASSQDEALGYTF.

The chain combines TRBV25-1 with TRBJ1-2; D remains unclear. The V gene lost 5 bases and the J gene lost 1 base, with 14 bases spanning the gap. This CDR3 comprises 15 residues. CDR1 is MGHDK, CDR2 SYGVNS, per germline. CDR3 amino acids: CASSSPAGNNYGYTF. The CDR3 DNA is TGTGCCAGCAGTAGTCCGGCGGGGAATAACTATGGCTACACCTTC.

This sequence joins TRBV7-2 and TRBJ2-5; TRBD1 matches at 10 bases. The germline V gene encodes CDR1 SGHTA and CDR2 FQGNSA. V lost 6 bases and J lost 1; bases outside the gene matches: 5. The CDR3 totals 15 residues. CDR3 bases: TGTGCCAGCAGAAGCCGGACAGGGGGCCAAGAGACCCAGTACTTC. Its protein product is CASRSRTGGQETQYF.

This clonotype showed up just a few times. V usage is TRBV12-3 or TRBV12-4 and J usage is TRBJ2-1; 7 bases are a match to TRBD2. The CDR3 sequence is 12 residues long. Losses at the gene ends were 5 bases for V and 6 bases for J; bases not matched to a gene: 1. The DNA of the CDR3 is TGTGCCAGCAGTACTAGCGCCAATGAGCAGTTCTTC. Translated, it gives CASSTSANEQFF.

This clonotype came up a few times. This chain connects TRBV5-1 to TRBJ2-5, with D tentatively TRBD2 (6 bases). CDR3 length: 15 residues. Trimming took off 3 bases at V and 1 base at J, with 13 bases between the two ends. Germline assignment: CDR1 SGHRS and CDR2 YFSETQ. The CDR3: CASSSSGTGQETQYF. CDR3 DNA sequence: TGCGCCAGCAGCTCTTCCGGGACTGGCCAAGAGACCCAGTACTTC.

This clonotype has a handful of counts. The chain employs TRBV9 and TRBJ1-1; possible D gene TRBD1, 6 bases. Trimming shortened V by 4 bases and J by 0 bases, and 13 bases separated the two germline ends. Germline CDR1 SGDLS, CDR2 YYNGEE. The CDR3 is 15 residues long. The CDR3: CASSQRGQMNTEAFF. The CDR3 DNA reads TGTGCCAGCAGCCAGAGAGGACAGATGAACACTGAAGCTTTCTTT.

The J gene is TRBJ2-6, the V gene TRBV4-3; D call uncertain. Trimming left V 0 bases short and J 5 bases short, with 2 bases between. The CDR3 is made up of 13 amino acids. Germline CDR1 reads LGHNA; CDR2 reads YSLEER. The CDR3 nucleotides read TGCGCCAGCAGCCAAGATTGGGCCAACGTCCTGACTTTC. It is translated as CASSQDWANVLTF.

V gene TRBV20-1 combines with J gene TRBJ2-5; TRBD2 aligns across 13 bases. CDR3 size: 15 residues. The germline V gene encodes CDR1 DFQATT and CDR2 SNEGSKA (reference sequence). The V segment lost 6 bases and the J segment 5 bases; nucleotides outside the gene matches: 9. CDR3 sequence: CSAATSGRTWETQYF. In nucleotides, the CDR3 is TGCAGTGCAGCGACTAGCGGGAGGACATGGGAGACCCAGTACTTC.

This clonotype occurred a few times. Here the CDR3 reads CASTPEDREYGYTF. DNA for the CDR3: TGTGCCAGCACCCCAGAGGACAGGGAATATGGCTACACCTTC. J is TRBJ1-2 and V is TRBV6-2 or TRBV6-3; 8 nucleotides agree with TRBD1. CDR1 MNHEY and CDR2 SVGEGT come from the germline V gene. The CDR3 length is 14 residues. The V segment lost 7 bases and the J segment 5 bases; nucleotides outside the gene matches: 9.

This clonotype was counted only a few times. This may be a read error, as it is one base from a much larger clone. The CDR3 region has the DNA TGTGCCAGCAGCCGGACAGGGGGAACCTACGAGCAGTACTTC. It codes for CASSRTGGTYEQYF. The chain is built from TRBV11-2 and TRBJ2-7, with 10 bases aligning to TRBD1. The V and J ends lost 5 bases and 2 bases, in that order; junction bases with no gene match: 3. Germline V gene data show CDR1 as SGHAT and CDR2 as FQNNGV. This CDR3 is built from 14 residues.

This clonotype was seen a handful of times. The chain has TRBV7-6 and TRBJ1-4; 9 bases are shared with TRBD1. The junction had 4 bases not matched to a gene; V was cut back by 4 bases and J by 4 bases. Per germline, CDR1 SGHVS and CDR2 FNYEAQ. The CDR3 spans 15 residues. The chain's CDR3 is CASSSGQGVNEKLFF. In DNA, the CDR3 is TGTGCCAGCAGCTCGGGACAGGGTGTTAATGAAAAACTGTTTTTT.

This clonotype was seen repeatedly, ten times or more. The chain links TRBV20-1 to TRBJ2-7; 8 bases align to TRBD1. V was clipped by 6 bases and J by 4 bases; unmatched bases: 5. The CDR3 has 12 amino acids. Per germline, CDR1 DFQATT and CDR2 SNEGSKA (reference sequence). The CDR3 coding sequence is TGCAGTGCGAGGACAGGGCCGTACGAGCAGTACTTC. It yields the protein CSARTGPYEQYF.

The V gene is TRBV25-1, the J gene TRBJ1-2; D is perhaps TRBD1 (5 bases). In germline, CDR1 is MGHDK, CDR2 SYGVNS. The CDR3 has 15 residues. V was shortened by 4 bases and J by 8 bases, with 20 bases between the two germline ends. In DNA, the CDR3 is TGTGCCAGCAGTGGAACTCGCGGGGGGAGGAGAGGCTACACCTTC. It is translated as CASSGTRGGRRGYTF.

This clonotype was counted many times. The chain uses TRBV29-1 and TRBJ1-6; 7 bases match TRBD1. The length of the CDR3 is 12 residues. Per the germline V gene, CDR1 is SQVTM and CDR2 is ANQGSEA. V dropped 4 bases and J dropped 10; count of bases not matched to a gene: 4. The CDR3 coding sequence is TGCAGCGTTGGACAGGGTGACTCACCCCTCCACTTT. Amino acid sequence: CSVGQGDSPLHF.

In its sample, this clonotype was seen a few times. V and J are TRBV20-1 and TRBJ2-1; tentatively, D is TRBD2 (5 bases). From germline, CDR1 is DFQATT and CDR2 SNEGSKA (reference sequence). Trimming cost V 1 base and J 1 base, with 11 bases left between them. The CDR3 extends over 15 amino acids. CDR3 in amino acids: CSARAPGGSYNEQFF. CDR3 DNA: TGCAGTGCTAGAGCCCCAGGAGGATCCTACAATGAGCAGTTCTTC.

This clonotype was observed at least ten times. CDR3 in DNA: TGTGCCAGCAGGAGGACAGGGGGTAATTCACCCCTCCACTTT. Translating gives CASRRTGGNSPLHF. The V and J genes are TRBV6-1 and TRBJ1-6, with 10 bases identical to TRBD1. Germline V CDR1 and CDR2: MNHNS, SASEGT. V lost 6 bases to trimming and J lost 6 bases; unmatched junction nucleotides: 2. The CDR3 contains 14 residues.

The chain couples TRBV4-3 to TRBJ2-1; D call uncertain. The V end lost 5 bases, the J end lost 9 bases, and 11 bases lay between the germline ends. This CDR3 has 12 residues. Per germline, CDR1 LGHNA and CDR2 YSLEER. The CDR3 spells CASSGRMGEQFF. The CDR3 nucleotides read TGCGCCAGCAGCGGCAGGATGGGTGAGCAGTTCTTC.

This clonotype was counted many times. The chain is built from TRBV20-1 and TRBJ1-5; 8 bases fit TRBD1. In germline, CDR1 is DFQATT, CDR2 SNEGSKA (reference sequence). The CDR3 has 16 amino acids. Unmatched junction bases numbered 11, after V lost 3 bases and J lost 4 bases. The CDR3 DNA follows: TGCAGTGCTAGTCAGACCGGGACAGGAGCTAATCAGCCCCAGCATTTT. Its protein is CSASQTGTGANQPQHF.

There are a few counts of this clonotype. In nucleotides, the CDR3 is TGCGCCAGCAGCCCAGGACAGCCGAACACTGAAGCTTTCTTT. Amino acid sequence: CASSPGQPNTEAFF. The rearrangement joins TRBV5-1 to TRBJ1-1; possibly TRBD1 for D (6 bases). The germline V gene encodes CDR1 SGHRS and CDR2 YFSETQ. Between the trimmed V and J ends, which lost 4 bases and 1 base, there was a span of 11 bases. The CDR3 runs to 14 residues.

V gene TRBV19 combines with J gene TRBJ1-2, with 7 bases lining up with TRBD1. V lost 5 bases to trimming and J lost 4 bases; unmatched junction nucleotides: 7. This CDR3 spans 14 amino acids. Germline CDR1 is LNHDA and CDR2 is SQIVND (reference sequence). Written as DNA, the CDR3 is TGTGCCAGTAGTGCAACCGGGACAGTCTATGGCTACACCTTC. Amino acids: CASSATGTVYGYTF.

This clonotype has a count of ten or more. V usage is TRBV7-6 and J usage is TRBJ1-6; 10 bases fit TRBD1. Germline V lookup: CDR1 SGHVS, CDR2 FNYEAQ. The CDR3 is made up of 15 amino acids. V lost 2 bases and J lost 7; bases outside the gene matches: 2. CDR3 nucleotide sequence: TGTGCCAGCAGCTTATCGGGACAGGGGAATTCACCCCTCCACTTT. Translation: CASSLSGQGNSPLHF.

V gene TRBV30 combines with J gene TRBJ2-2; unclear D gene. CDR1 GTSNPN and CDR2 SVGIG come from the germline V gene (reference sequence). V lost 3 bases, J lost 6 bases, and 8 bases lay in between. CDR3 length: 12 amino acids. The CDR3 here is CAWRMGPGELFF. CDR3 DNA sequence: TGTGCCTGGAGGATGGGTCCCGGGGAGCTGTTTTTT.

This sequence joins TRBV9 and TRBJ2-6; D gene unclear. The germline V and J ends were trimmed by 0 bases and 4 bases, with 11 bases remaining between them. The CDR3 extends over 16 amino acids. Germline CDR1 reads SGDLS; CDR2 reads YYNGEE. CDR3 residues: CASSVDARPGANVLTF. The CDR3, as DNA: TGTGCCAGCAGCGTAGATGCTCGCCCGGGGGCCAACGTCCTGACTTTC. The full variable domain, rest sourced from reference TRBV9 and TRBJ2-6, is DSGVTQTPKHLITATGQRVTLRCSPRSGDLSVYWYQQSLDQGLQFLIQYYNGEERAKGNILERFSAQQFPDLHSELNLSSLELGDSALYFCASSVDARPGANVLTFGAGSRLTVL.

This clonotype was detected many times. The DNA of the CDR3 is TGTGCCAGCAGGGGATACAGGGTTGCAGATACGCAGTATTTT. Translation gives CASRGYRVADTQYF. The chain has TRBV27 and TRBJ2-3; D possibly corresponds to TRBD1 (6 bases). Germline V gene sequence: CDR1 MNHEY, CDR2 SMNVEV (reference sequence). V was cut by 6 bases and J by 4 bases, with 14 bases left in between. CDR3 size: 14 residues.

Only a few counts were recorded for this clonotype. This chain connects TRBV4-1 to TRBJ1-2; 7 positions agree with TRBD1. The V segment lost 4 bases and the J segment 4 bases; nucleotides outside the gene matches: 9. In germline, CDR1 is MGHRA, CDR2 YSYEKL. CDR3 size: 15 residues. For the CDR3, the DNA is TGCGCCAGCAGCCGCCAAGAGACAGGGTCCTATGGCTACACCTTC. Residues: CASSRQETGSYGYTF.

This clonotype showed up just a few times. The V call is TRBV11-2, the J call TRBJ2-3, with TRBD1 matching 7 bases. CDR1 SGHAT and CDR2 FQNNGV come from the germline V gene. CDR3 length: 16 amino acids. Trimming took 5 bases from V and 2 from J; bases not matched to a gene: 10. The CDR3 loop reads CASSDRGGGYTDTQYF. The CDR3 DNA sequence: TGTGCCAGCAGCGATAGAGGGGGCGGGTACACAGATACGCAGTATTTT. Variable domain in full (rest from reference TRBV11-2 and TRBJ2-3): EAGVAQSPRYKIIEKRQSVAFWCNPISGHATLYWYQQILGQGPKLLIQFQNNGVVDDSQLPKDRFSAERLKGVDSTLKIQPAKLEDSAVYLCASSDRGGGYTDTQYFGPGTRLTVL.